This T cell receptor beta chain emerged from a study of cytomegalovirus exposure and HLA in healthy donors. Looking at the study overall: Tens of millions of unique TCRs, all from HLA-typed donors, were included in an early release of the data.

CDR3 size: 14 residues. Losses at the gene ends were 5 bases for V and 7 bases for J; bases not matched to a gene: 11. The germline V gene encodes CDR1 SGHRS and CDR2 YFSETQ. Although they were nominally healthy when sampled, donors likely had unrecorded immune exposures. Primers included in the PCR were 60 Vbeta and 13 Jbeta primers. Measured with immunoSEQ multiplex PCR; TCRdb has only the in-frame clones, and not every one. In the table there are about 130,000 clones, approximately 9% of which are singletons. Study outcomes and limitations: Generally TCR sequences proved uncommon, though certain public TCRs appeared in numerous donors. Relative to the roughly 700-donor mean, N-insertions were reportedly fewer in an Asian-associated ancestry cluster in a later analysis.

In its sample, this clone was seen a few times. Its antigen is still unknown. This TCR came from a woman aged 40 to 49 in good health and CMV-seropositive. Material: PBMCs. This chain uses TRBV5-1 with TRBJ2-7; 8 bases fit TRBD1. CDR3 residues: CASSPGQATLEQYF. The CDR3 bases are TGCGCCAGCAGTCCGGGACAGGCGACCTTGGAGCAGTACTTC.